A selection of T cell receptor beta chains follows, all from one sample in a study of cytomegalovirus exposure and HLA in healthy donors. TCRdb keeps only in-frame clones here, not all; method: immunoSEQ multiplex PCR. This sample has around 220,000 clones, with about 74% found just once. The sequenced sample consisted of PBMCs. These receptors were taken from a man aged 35 to 55 in good health and CMV-seronegative. The CDR3 runs from the conserved cysteine through the conserved F or W. Each record gives: clone size, D gene, V gene, J gene, CDR3 protein, CDR3 DNA. A D gene is named only where the DNA matches it firmly. The size of a clone is reported for some rows only, either as once, few or many, or as a class for expanded clones.

abundance: -; d_gene: TRBD2; v_gene: TRBV7-3; j_gene: TRBJ2-3; CDR3aa: CASSLAGGHDTQYF; CDR3nt: TGTGCCAGCAGCTTGGCGGGGGGGCACGATACGCAGTATTTT
abundance: -; d_gene: -; v_gene: TRBV7-2; j_gene: TRBJ1-4; CDR3aa: CASSYDRNEKLFF; CDR3nt: TGTGCCAGCAGCTACGACAGGAATGAAAAACTGTTTTTT
abundance: -; d_gene: -; v_gene: TRBV27; j_gene: TRBJ1-2; CDR3aa: CASSLVRSYGYTF; CDR3nt: TGTGCCAGCAGTTTAGTCAGGTCCTATGGCTACACCTTC
abundance: -; d_gene: TRBD1; v_gene: TRBV19; j_gene: TRBJ1-4; CDR3aa: CASSTYFQGAEDEKLFF; CDR3nt: TGTGCCAGTAGTACATACTTTCAGGGGGCAGAGGATGAAAAACTGTTTTTT
abundance: -; d_gene: TRBD1; v_gene: TRBV7-9; j_gene: TRBJ2-5; CDR3aa: CASSFPDRDAEETQYF; CDR3nt: TGTGCCAGCAGCTTCCCGGACAGGGACGCCGAAGAGACCCAGTACTTC
abundance: -; d_gene: TRBD2; v_gene: TRBV11-3; j_gene: TRBJ2-3; CDR3aa: CASSLAFFSGGARDTQYF; CDR3nt: TGTGCCAGCAGCTTAGCCTTCTTCAGCGGGGGGGCCAGGGATACGCAGTATTTT
abundance: -; d_gene: TRBD2; v_gene: TRBV25-1; j_gene: TRBJ2-1; CDR3aa: CASLAGGPSEQFF; CDR3nt: TGTGCCAGCTTAGCGGGAGGGCCGAGTGAGCAGTTCTTC
abundance: -; d_gene: TRBD2; v_gene: TRBV6-5; j_gene: TRBJ2-5; CDR3aa: CASRSGTSGVTQYF; CDR3nt: TGTGCCAGCAGGTCCGGGACTAGCGGGGTTACCCAGTACTTC
abundance: -; d_gene: -; v_gene: TRBV7-2; j_gene: TRBJ1-3; CDR3aa: CASSLVSGGSSGNTIYF; CDR3nt: TGTGCCAGCAGCTTAGTGTCCGGGGGATCCTCTGGAAACACCATATATTTT
abundance: few; d_gene: TRBD1; v_gene: TRBV7-3; j_gene: TRBJ2-5; CDR3aa: CASSLTGGHETQYF; CDR3nt: TGTGCCAGCAGCTTGACAGGGGGGCATGAGACCCAGTACTTC
abundance: -; d_gene: TRBD1; v_gene: TRBV7-8; j_gene: TRBJ1-1; CDR3aa: CASSLFSRGGQGGTEAFF; CDR3nt: TGTGCCAGCAGCTTATTCTCTAGGGGCGGACAGGGGGGCACTGAAGCTTTCTTT
abundance: -; d_gene: -; v_gene: TRBV29-1; j_gene: TRBJ2-1; CDR3aa: CSVAGANSYNEQFF; CDR3nt: TGCAGCGTGGCCGGAGCGAATTCCTACAATGAGCAGTTCTTC
abundance: -; d_gene: -; v_gene: TRBV2; j_gene: TRBJ1-6; CDR3aa: CASSDSNSPLHF; CDR3nt: TGTGCCAGCAGTGACTCTAATTCACCCCTCCACTTT
abundance: -; d_gene: TRBD1; v_gene: TRBV16; j_gene: TRBJ1-1; CDR3aa: CASSHLTKPGQGEAFF; CDR3nt: TGTGCCAGCAGCCACCTCACCAAGCCGGGACAGGGTGAAGCTTTCTTT
abundance: -; d_gene: TRBD2; v_gene: TRBV6-6; j_gene: TRBJ2-1; CDR3aa: CASSDSGAYNEQFF; CDR3nt: TGTGCCAGCAGTGATAGCGGGGCCTACAATGAGCAGTTCTTC
abundance: many; d_gene: -; v_gene: TRBV9; j_gene: TRBJ1-6; CDR3aa: CASSVLGSGSPLHF; CDR3nt: TGTGCCAGCAGCGTACTCGGGTCCGGTTCACCCCTCCACTTT
abundance: once; d_gene: -; v_gene: TRBV7-3; j_gene: TRBJ1-1; CDR3aa: CASSSSPGKNTEAFF; CDR3nt: TGTGCCAGCAGCTCCAGTCCAGGGAAAAACACTGAAGCTTTCTTT
abundance: -; d_gene: -; v_gene: TRBV6-5; j_gene: TRBJ2-2; CDR3aa: CASSYIRQLDTGELFF; CDR3nt: TGTGCCAGCAGTTACATAAGACAGCTGGACACCGGGGAGCTGTTTTTT
abundance: -; d_gene: -; v_gene: TRBV19; j_gene: TRBJ1-4; CDR3aa: CASSKTGVPGEKLFF; CDR3nt: TGTGCCAGTAGTAAAACCGGGGTACCGGGAGAAAAACTGTTTTTT
abundance: once; d_gene: TRBD1; v_gene: TRBV7-9; j_gene: TRBJ2-7; CDR3aa: CASSYRQGMDYEQYF; CDR3nt: TGTGCCAGCAGCTACCGACAGGGAATGGACTACGAGCAGTACTTC
abundance: -; d_gene: -; v_gene: TRBV6-5; j_gene: TRBJ2-1; CDR3aa: CASSYSSAGAAEQFF; CDR3nt: TGTGCCAGCAGTTACTCTAGCGCAGGGGCCGCTGAGCAGTTCTTC
abundance: -; d_gene: TRBD1; v_gene: TRBV9; j_gene: TRBJ2-7; CDR3aa: CASSGTEGRQGTYEQYF; CDR3nt: TGTGCCAGCAGCGGGACAGAAGGAAGACAGGGAACCTACGAGCAGTACTTC
abundance: -; d_gene: TRBD1; v_gene: TRBV5-1; j_gene: TRBJ2-1; CDR3aa: CASSLGQYNEQFF; CDR3nt: TGCGCCAGCAGTTTGGGACAGTACAATGAGCAGTTCTTC
abundance: -; d_gene: -; v_gene: TRBV5-4; j_gene: TRBJ2-2; CDR3aa: CASSGGGSGELFF; CDR3nt: TGTGCCAGCAGCGGCGGAGGTAGCGGGGAGCTGTTTTTT
abundance: once; d_gene: -; v_gene: TRBV6-4; j_gene: TRBJ2-3; CDR3aa: CAGSKGALAGLTQYF; CDR3nt: TGTGCCGGCAGTAAGGGGGCCTTAGCGGGGCTTACGCAGTATTTT
abundance: -; d_gene: -; v_gene: TRBV6-5; j_gene: TRBJ2-1; CDR3aa: CALRQGTYNEQFF; CDR3nt: TGTGCCCTCAGGCAGGGAACCTACAATGAGCAGTTCTTC
abundance: -; d_gene: TRBD2; v_gene: TRBV5-1; j_gene: TRBJ2-1; CDR3aa: CASSRTSGGRDEQFF; CDR3nt: TGCGCCAGCAGCAGGACTAGCGGGGGCCGGGATGAGCAGTTCTTC
abundance: -; d_gene: -; v_gene: TRBV6-6; j_gene: TRBJ1-5; CDR3aa: CASSYSGGRQPQHF; CDR3nt: TGTGCCAGCAGTTACTCGGGGGGTCGTCAGCCCCAGCATTTT
abundance: -; d_gene: -; v_gene: TRBV7-9; j_gene: TRBJ1-2; CDR3aa: CASSLGRARSYGYTF; CDR3nt: TGTGCCAGCAGCTTAGGTCGCGCTCGTAGCTATGGCTACACCTTC
abundance: -; d_gene: -; v_gene: TRBV7-2; j_gene: TRBJ2-2; CDR3aa: CASSLSATTGELFF; CDR3nt: TGTGCCAGCAGCTTATCAGCGACCACCGGGGAGCTGTTTTTT
abundance: -; d_gene: -; v_gene: TRBV5-8; j_gene: TRBJ2-7; CDR3aa: CASRSPNSYEQYF; CDR3nt: TGTGCCAGCAGGAGTCCCAACTCCTACGAGCAGTACTTC
abundance: -; d_gene: -; v_gene: TRBV20-1; j_gene: TRBJ1-1; CDR3aa: CSAAEGTEAFF; CDR3nt: TGCAGTGCTGCGGAGGGGACTGAAGCTTTCTTT
abundance: -; d_gene: -; v_gene: TRBV30; j_gene: TRBJ2-7; CDR3aa: CAWSETWKQTTYEQYF; CDR3nt: TGTGCCTGGAGCGAGACGTGGAAGCAGACAACCTACGAGCAGTACTTC
abundance: -; d_gene: TRBD2; v_gene: TRBV7-9; j_gene: TRBJ2-3; CDR3aa: CASSLGVGGGASDTQYF; CDR3nt: TGTGCCAGCAGCTTAGGGGTTGGCGGGGGGGCCTCAGATACGCAGTATTTT
abundance: -; d_gene: TRBD1; v_gene: TRBV11-3; j_gene: TRBJ2-1; CDR3aa: CAGSSGQGDRNEQFF; CDR3nt: TGTGCCGGCAGTTCGGGACAGGGGGATCGGAATGAGCAGTTCTTC
abundance: -; d_gene: -; v_gene: TRBV18; j_gene: TRBJ1-3; CDR3aa: CASTPQGLSGNTIYF; CDR3nt: TGTGCCAGCACGCCCCAGGGCCTATCTGGAAACACCATATATTTT
abundance: -; d_gene: -; v_gene: TRBV6-5; j_gene: TRBJ1-4; CDR3aa: CASRQQGYNEKLFF; CDR3nt: TGTGCCAGCAGACAACAGGGATATAATGAAAAACTGTTTTTT
abundance: -; d_gene: -; v_gene: TRBV9; j_gene: TRBJ1-2; CDR3aa: CASSVTGGASYGYTF; CDR3nt: TGTGCCAGCAGCGTAACGGGGGGCGCGTCATATGGCTACACCTTC
abundance: -; d_gene: -; v_gene: TRBV7-6; j_gene: TRBJ2-3; CDR3aa: CASSLGLADTQYF; CDR3nt: TGTGCCAGCAGCTTAGGGCTAGCGGATACGCAGTATTTT
abundance: few; d_gene: -; v_gene: TRBV4-1; j_gene: TRBJ1-3; CDR3aa: CASSPRTLQSSGNTIYF; CDR3nt: TGCGCCAGCAGCCCCCGGACTCTCCAAAGCTCTGGAAACACCATATATTTT
abundance: -; d_gene: TRBD1; v_gene: TRBV7-9; j_gene: TRBJ1-1; CDR3aa: CSSSRGQAQNTEAFF; CDR3nt: TGTTCCAGCAGCCGCGGACAGGCCCAGAACACTGAAGCTTTCTTT
abundance: -; d_gene: -; v_gene: TRBV27; j_gene: TRBJ2-3; CDR3aa: CASSSRTGWGIADTQYF; CDR3nt: TGTGCCAGCAGTTCTCGAACAGGGTGGGGGATTGCAGATACGCAGTATTTT
abundance: once; d_gene: -; v_gene: TRBV5-1; j_gene: TRBJ1-1; CDR3aa: CASSFRQGNTEAFF; CDR3nt: TGCGCCAGCAGCTTTCGGCAGGGGAACACTGAAGCTTTCTTT
abundance: -; d_gene: TRBD1; v_gene: TRBV6-5; j_gene: TRBJ1-2; CDR3aa: CASSDPKTGTYGYTF; CDR3nt: TGTGCCAGCAGCGACCCCAAGACAGGGACCTATGGCTACACCTTC
abundance: -; d_gene: -; v_gene: TRBV7-9; j_gene: TRBJ2-7; CDR3aa: CASSLGTYEQYF; CDR3nt: TGTGCCAGCAGCTTAGGGACTTACGAGCAGTACTTC
abundance: -; d_gene: -; v_gene: TRBV5-6; j_gene: TRBJ1-1; CDR3aa: CASSTVSNTEAFF; CDR3nt: TGTGCCAGCAGTACAGTTTCGAACACTGAAGCTTTCTTT
abundance: -; d_gene: -; v_gene: TRBV7-2; j_gene: TRBJ1-1; CDR3aa: CASSLVTLRTEAFF; CDR3nt: TGTGCCAGCAGCTTAGTGACCCTGCGGACTGAAGCTTTCTTT
abundance: once; d_gene: TRBD1; v_gene: TRBV29-1; j_gene: TRBJ2-2; CDR3aa: CSVVVGQGVTGELFF; CDR3nt: TGCAGCGTTGTAGTGGGACAGGGAGTAACCGGGGAGCTGTTTTTT
abundance: -; d_gene: TRBD1; v_gene: TRBV28; j_gene: TRBJ1-3; CDR3aa: CASITGGPGNTIYF; CDR3nt: TGTGCCAGCATTACAGGGGGCCCTGGAAACACCATATATTTT
abundance: -; d_gene: -; v_gene: TRBV5-8; j_gene: TRBJ2-1; CDR3aa: CASSSGAIVLF; CDR3nt: TGTGCCAGCAGCTCCGGAGCTATAGTCCTCTTC
abundance: once; d_gene: -; v_gene: TRBV5-1; j_gene: TRBJ2-2; CDR3aa: CASSLLQGAGELFF; CDR3nt: TGCGCCAGCAGCCTACTACAGGGCGCCGGGGAGCTGTTTTTT
abundance: -; d_gene: -; v_gene: TRBV13; j_gene: TRBJ1-1; CDR3aa: CASSYTGRVTEAFF; CDR3nt: TGTGCCAGCAGTTACACTGGCAGGGTGACTGAAGCTTTCTTT
abundance: -; d_gene: TRBD1; v_gene: TRBV5-1; j_gene: TRBJ1-2; CDR3aa: CASSSGEGASRGYTF; CDR3nt: TGCGCCAGCAGCTCGGGTGAGGGGGCGAGTCGAGGCTACACCTTC
abundance: -; d_gene: -; v_gene: TRBV5-1; j_gene: TRBJ1-1; CDR3aa: CASSLGESTEAFF; CDR3nt: TGCGCCAGCAGCTTAGGAGAGAGCACTGAAGCTTTCTTT